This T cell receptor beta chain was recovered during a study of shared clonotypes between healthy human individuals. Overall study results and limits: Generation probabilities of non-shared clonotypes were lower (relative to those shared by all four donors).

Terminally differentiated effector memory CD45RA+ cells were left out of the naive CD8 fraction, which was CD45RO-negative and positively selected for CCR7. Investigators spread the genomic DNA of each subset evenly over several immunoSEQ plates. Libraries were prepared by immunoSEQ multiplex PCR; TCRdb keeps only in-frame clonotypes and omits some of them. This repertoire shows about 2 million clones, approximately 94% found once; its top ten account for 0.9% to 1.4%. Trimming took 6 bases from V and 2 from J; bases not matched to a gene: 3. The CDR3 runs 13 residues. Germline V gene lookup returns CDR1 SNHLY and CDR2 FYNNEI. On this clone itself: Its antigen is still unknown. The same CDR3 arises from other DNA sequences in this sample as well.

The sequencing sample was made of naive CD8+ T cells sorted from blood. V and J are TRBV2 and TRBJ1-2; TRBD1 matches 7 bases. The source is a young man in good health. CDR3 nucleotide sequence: TGTGCCAGCAGGGACAGGCCAAACTATGGCTACACCTTC. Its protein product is CASRDRPNYGYTF. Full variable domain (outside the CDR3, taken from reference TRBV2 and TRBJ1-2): EPEVTQTPSHQVTQMGQEVILRCVPISNHLYFYWYRQILGQKVEFLVSFYNNEISEKSEIFDDQFSVERPDGSNFTLKIRSTKLEDSAMYFCASRDRPNYGYTFGSGTRLTVV.